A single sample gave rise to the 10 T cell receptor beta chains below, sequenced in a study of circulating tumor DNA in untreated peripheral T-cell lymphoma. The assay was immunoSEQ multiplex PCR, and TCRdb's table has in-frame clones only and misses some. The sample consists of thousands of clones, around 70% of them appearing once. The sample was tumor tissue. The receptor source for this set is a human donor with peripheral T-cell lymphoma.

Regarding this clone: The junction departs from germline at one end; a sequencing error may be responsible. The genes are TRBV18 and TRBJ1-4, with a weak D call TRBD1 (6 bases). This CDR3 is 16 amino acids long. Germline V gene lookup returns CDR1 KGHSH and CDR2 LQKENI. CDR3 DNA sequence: TGTGCCAGCTCGCCACTTTCGGGACAACTTAATGAAAAACTGTTTTTT. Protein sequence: CASSPLSGQLNEKLFF.

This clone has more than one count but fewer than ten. CDR3 nucleotides: TGCGCCAGCAGACAGTTTTTTGGCTCCTACAATGAGCAGTTCTTC. Protein product: CASRQFFGSYNEQFF. J is TRBJ2-1 and V is TRBV23-1; no definite D call. TRBV23-1 is sorted into the ORF group, with uncertain function. With 6 bases removed from V and 0 bases from J, the gap between germline ends came to 12 bases. This CDR3 has 15 residues.

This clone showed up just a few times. The CDR3 protein is CASSSEPLATDTQYF. The CDR3 region has the DNA TGTGCCAGCAGTTCAGAGCCCCTTGCGACAGATACGCAGTATTTT. J is TRBJ2-3 and V is TRBV28; no definite D call. The CDR3 runs 15 residues. V lost 4 bases and J 3 bases, leaving 14 bases between the germline ends. Germline V lookup: CDR1 MDHEN, CDR2 SYDVKM.

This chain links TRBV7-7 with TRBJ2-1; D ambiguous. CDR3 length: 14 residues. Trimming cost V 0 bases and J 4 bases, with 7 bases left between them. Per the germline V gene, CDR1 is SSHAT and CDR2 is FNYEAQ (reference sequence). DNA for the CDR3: TGTGCCAGCAGCTTAGCGGGCCAATACAATGAGCAGTTCTTC. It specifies CASSLAGQYNEQFF.

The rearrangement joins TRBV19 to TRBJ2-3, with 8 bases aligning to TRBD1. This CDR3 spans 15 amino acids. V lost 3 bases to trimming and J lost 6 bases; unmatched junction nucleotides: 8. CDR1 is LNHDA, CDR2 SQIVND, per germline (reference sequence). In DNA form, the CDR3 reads TGTGCCAGTAGTATGCAGGGACAGGTCATTGATACGCAGTATTTT. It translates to CASSMQGQVIDTQYF.

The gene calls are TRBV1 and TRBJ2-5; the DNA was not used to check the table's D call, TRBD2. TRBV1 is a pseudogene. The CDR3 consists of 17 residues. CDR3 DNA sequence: TGCGCCAGCAGCCAAGAACCCCGGGCCTTGCCGGGGGAGACCCAGTACTTC. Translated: CASSQEPRALPGETQYF.

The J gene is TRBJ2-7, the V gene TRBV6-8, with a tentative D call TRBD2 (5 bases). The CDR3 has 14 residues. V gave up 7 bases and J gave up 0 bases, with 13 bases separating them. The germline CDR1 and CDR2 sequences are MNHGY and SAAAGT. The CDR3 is CASTPGLNSYEQYF. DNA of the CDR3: TGTGCCAGCACTCCTGGACTCAACTCCTACGAGCAGTACTTC.

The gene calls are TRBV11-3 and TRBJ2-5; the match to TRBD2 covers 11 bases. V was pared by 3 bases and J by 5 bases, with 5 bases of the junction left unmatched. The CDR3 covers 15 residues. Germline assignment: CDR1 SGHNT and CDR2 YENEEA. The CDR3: CASSLVASGRETQYF. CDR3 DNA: TGTGCCAGCAGCTTGGTGGCTAGCGGGAGGGAGACCCAGTACTTC.

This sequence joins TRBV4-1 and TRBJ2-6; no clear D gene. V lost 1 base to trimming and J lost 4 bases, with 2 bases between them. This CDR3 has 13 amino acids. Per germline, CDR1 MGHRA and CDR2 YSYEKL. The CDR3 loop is CASSQAGANVLTF. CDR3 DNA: TGCGCCAGCAGCCAAGCCGGGGCCAACGTCCTGACTTTC.

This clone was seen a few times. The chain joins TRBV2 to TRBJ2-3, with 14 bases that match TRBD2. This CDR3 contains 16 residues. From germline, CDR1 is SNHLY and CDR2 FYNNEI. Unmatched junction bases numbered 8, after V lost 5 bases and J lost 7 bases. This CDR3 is CASSTRLAGGPNTQYF. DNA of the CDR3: TGTGCCAGCAGTACTCGACTAGCGGGAGGGCCGAATACGCAGTATTTT.